This TCR beta chain was observed in a study of blood T cell repertoires in COVID-19. Study-level background: The United States, Italy and Spain supplied acute and convalescent COVID-19 samples. The analysed material was cDNA or gDNA that came from T cells, B-cell-depleted T cells, or PBMCs.

Germline CDR1 and CDR2: MNHEY and SVGAGI. The CDR3 totals 14 residues. Between the trimmed V and J ends, which lost 6 bases and 3 bases, there was a span of 12 bases. As handled by the study authors: Amplification of reference gene primers provided the estimated nucleated cell counts. Measured with immunoSEQ multiplex PCR; TCRdb has only the in-frame clones, and not every one. D and trimming come from the DNA, and the V and J calls and clone size come from that table. Of roughly 170,000 clones in the sample, nearly 80% are singletons; the top ten hold around 24%. The sequence came from a woman in her 70s with acute or convalescent COVID-19. Source material: peripheral blood. The rearrangement joins TRBV6-5 to TRBJ1-5, with D unclear. The CDR3 is CASSRRGSNQPQHF. In DNA form, the CDR3 reads TGTGCCAGCAGCCGCCGAGGCTCCAATCAGCCCCAGCATTTT.